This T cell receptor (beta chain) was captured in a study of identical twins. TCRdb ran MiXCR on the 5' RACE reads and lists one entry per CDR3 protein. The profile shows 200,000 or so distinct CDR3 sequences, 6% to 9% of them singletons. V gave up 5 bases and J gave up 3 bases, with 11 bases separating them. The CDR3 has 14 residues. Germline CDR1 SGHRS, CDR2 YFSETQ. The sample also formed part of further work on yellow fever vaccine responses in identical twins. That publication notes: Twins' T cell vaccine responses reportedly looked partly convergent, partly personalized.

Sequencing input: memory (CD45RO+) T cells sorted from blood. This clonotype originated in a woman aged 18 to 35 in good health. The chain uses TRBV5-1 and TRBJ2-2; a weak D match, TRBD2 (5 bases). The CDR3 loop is CASRPGVDTGELFF. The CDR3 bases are TGCGCCAGCAGGCCCGGGGTCGACACCGGGGAGCTGTTTTTT.